These T cell receptor beta chains were read from a single sample in a study of vaccination and CD4 T cells after COVID-19. The antigens these receptors bind are not known. TCRdb passed the PCR reads through MiXCR, listing each CDR3 protein once. The sample has some 15,000 distinct CDR3 sequences, around a third seen once. The sequenced sample consisted of cultured CD4+ T cells from blood. The receptor source for this set is a human donor with COVID-19. Both conserved end residues are part of each CDR3. A D gene is named only where the DNA matches it firmly. Size is omitted from some rows. Given values are once, few, many or a class for expanded clones.

V gene	D gene	clone size	J gene	CDR3 length	CDR3 DNA	CDR3 protein
TRBV2	NA	NA	TRBJ1-6	12	TGTGCCAGCAGATTATCTCCGGGACCCCTCCACTTT	CASRLSPGPLHF
TRBV10-1	TRBD2	few	TRBJ2-1	14	TGCGCCAGCAGTGAAGGGACTAGCGGGGGGGAGCAGTTCTTC	CASSEGTSGGEQFF
TRBV6-5	TRBD1	NA	TRBJ1-2	16	TGTGCCAGCAGTTTGACAGGGAGTAAGAGGGAATATGGCTACACCTTC	CASSLTGSKREYGYTF
TRBV20-1	NA	few	TRBJ2-7	14	TGCAGTGCTAGCGAGGGAGGGGGGAGCGACGAGCAGTACTTC	CSASEGGGSDEQYF
TRBV2	NA	few	TRBJ2-1	11	TGTGCCAGAGGGGGTGGCCTGGAGCAGTTCTTC	CARGGGLEQFF
TRBV12-3/TRBV12-4	NA	NA	TRBJ1-2	12	TGTGCCAGCAGTTATTCATTGAAGGGCTACACCTTC	CASSYSLKGYTF
TRBV19	TRBD1	NA	TRBJ1-5	14	TGTGCCAGTAATGCGGGACAGTTCAATCAGCCCCAGCATTTT	CASNAGQFNQPQHF
TRBV12-3/TRBV12-4	TRBD1	NA	TRBJ1-5	15	TGTGCCAGCAGTCAAACAGGGGCCTCAAATCAGCCCCAGCATTTT	CASSQTGASNQPQHF
TRBV20-1	NA	NA	TRBJ1-3	15	TGCAGTGCTAGAGATAATAGGGGTTCTGGAAACACCATATATTTT	CSARDNRGSGNTIYF
TRBV19	NA	NA	TRBJ1-5	18	TGTGCCAGTAGTATGTCTTTCCGGGGGGCGAGTAGCAATCAGCCCCAGCATTTT	CASSMSFRGASSNQPQHF
TRBV24-1	NA	few	TRBJ1-3	16	TGTGCCACCAGTGATGCACGTCAGAGCTCTGGAAACACCATATATTTT	CATSDARQSSGNTIYF
TRBV18	TRBD1	few	TRBJ1-5	15	TGTGCCAGCTCACGCTGGACAGGGGGGCCTACGCCCCAGCATTTT	CASSRWTGGPTPQHF
TRBV10-3	NA	few	TRBJ2-7	13	TGTGCCATCAGCCCCGGGGTCACCTACGAGCAGTACTTC	CAISPGVTYEQYF
TRBV2	NA	NA	TRBJ2-1	15	TGTGCCAGCAGACGGGGCGGGGAAGGATACAATGAGCAGTTCTTC	CASRRGGEGYNEQFF
TRBV5-1	NA	few	TRBJ2-3	14	TGCGCCAGCAGCGAAGGAGTGAGGACAGATACGCAGTATTTT	CASSEGVRTDTQYF
TRBV15	NA	NA	TRBJ1-1	14	TGTGCCACCAGCGAACAGGGTTTGAACACTGAAGCTTTCTTT	CATSEQGLNTEAFF
TRBV29-1	NA	NA	TRBJ2-7	12	TGCAGCGTATCTTGGGACATCACCGAGCAGTACTTC	CSVSWDITEQYF
TRBV21-1	NA	few	TRBJ1-5	15	TGTGCCAGCAGCCCGGGACAGGGGGTCGCCCAGCCCCAGCATTTT	CASSPGQGVAQPQHF
TRBV25-1	TRBD1	NA	TRBJ1-2	15	TGTGCCAGCAGTGAACCCGGACAGGGGTTTTATGGCTACACCTTC	CASSEPGQGFYGYTF
TRBV19	TRBD1	NA	TRBJ2-6	17	TGTGCCAGTAGTGCGACGGGACAGGGCTCTGGGGCCAACGTCCTGACTTTC	CASSATGQGSGANVLTF
TRBV15	NA	few	TRBJ1-4	14	TGTGCCACCAGCAGAGATCGATCAGCTGAAAAACTGTTTTTT	CATSRDRSAEKLFF
TRBV6-5	NA	few	TRBJ1-1	14	TGTGCCAGCAGTTCCCCGGCGGCGGGGACTGAAGCTTTCTTT	CASSSPAAGTEAFF
TRBV19	NA	few	TRBJ1-1	13	TGTGCCAGTAATCGGGCAGGGACAACTGAAGCTTTCTTT	CASNRAGTTEAFF
TRBV10-3	NA	few	TRBJ2-7	13	TGTGCCATCAGCCGGACAGCCTCCTACGAGCAGTACTTC	CAISRTASYEQYF
TRBV11-2	NA	few	TRBJ1-1	13	TGTGCCAGCAGTTATGGCCCGAACACTGAAGCTTTCTTT	CASSYGPNTEAFF
TRBV6-2/TRBV6-3	TRBD2	few	TRBJ2-5	16	TGTGCCAGCAGCCCATTTGCCGGGAGGGGCCAAGAGACCCAGTACTTC	CASSPFAGRGQETQYF
TRBV24-1	NA	medium-sized	TRBJ1-2	14	TGTGCCACCAGGGGGGCCCGAGCTAACTATGGCTACACCTTC	CATRGARANYGYTF
TRBV5-4	TRBD1	few	TRBJ1-6	13	TGTGCCAGCGCGGAACAGGGGAATTCACCCCTCCACTTT	CASAEQGNSPLHF
TRBV6-5	NA	few	TRBJ1-3	16	TGTGCCAGCAGTTACAGTGCGGGGCGGCCTGGGAACACCATATATTTT	CASSYSAGRPGNTIYF
TRBV12-3/TRBV12-4	TRBD1	NA	TRBJ1-2	15	TGTGCCAGCACTCCGAGGGGGACAGCGGATTATGGCTACACCTTC	CASTPRGTADYGYTF
TRBV29-1	NA	few	TRBJ2-5	16	TGCAGCGTTGACACGGTGCAGGGGGGAAGACTCGAGACCCAGTACTTC	CSVDTVQGGRLETQYF
TRBV24-1	NA	NA	TRBJ2-5	13	TGTGCCACCAGTGATGGAAGGGTTGAGACCCAGTACTTC	CATSDGRVETQYF
TRBV12-3/TRBV12-4	NA	NA	TRBJ1-1	14	TGTGCCAGCGGGGAACCGAAACGGGGTACTGAAGCTTTCTTT	CASGEPKRGTEAFF
TRBV9	TRBD1	NA	TRBJ1-1	15	TGTGCCAGCAGCGTAACCAGTAATCAGGGGGCAGGAGCTTTCTTT	CASSVTSNQGAGAFF
TRBV10-3	TRBD1	NA	TRBJ2-7	13	TGTGCCATCAAACAGGGGGATACCTACGAGCAGTACTTC	CAIKQGDTYEQYF
TRBV18	NA	NA	TRBJ1-6	15	TGTGCCAGCTCACCAGAACAGGGCAGCAATTCACCCCTCCACTTT	CASSPEQGSNSPLHF
TRBV27	NA	NA	TRBJ2-2	16	TGTGCCAGCAGTTACTTCGGGACACAGAACACCGGGGAGCTGTTTTTT	CASSYFGTQNTGELFF
TRBV19	TRBD2	few	TRBJ2-7	15	TGTGCCAGTACCTCGGGGAGGGGTATGAACTACGAGCAGTACTTC	CASTSGRGMNYEQYF
TRBV6-1	TRBD1	few	TRBJ1-2	14	TGTGCCAGCAGCGAGGGGACAGGGGGCCTTCGCTACACCTTC	CASSEGTGGLRYTF
TRBV6-1	NA	few	TRBJ2-2	16	TGTGCCAGCAGTGGGTTCAGGCGCGGGGACACCGGGGAGCTGTTTTTT	CASSGFRRGDTGELFF
TRBV20-1	NA	NA	TRBJ2-1	14	TGCAGTGCTAGAGATCAACGAGGCGGCGATGAGCAGTTCTTC	CSARDQRGGDEQFF
TRBV15	NA	few	TRBJ2-4	14	TGTGCCACCAGTTCGGGGTCGGGGACGGACATTCAGTACTTC	CATSSGSGTDIQYF
TRBV6-1	NA	few	TRBJ2-4	14	TGTGCCAGCAGTCCCCCAAAAGCCAAAAACATTCAGTACTTC	CASSPPKAKNIQYF
TRBV11-3	TRBD2	NA	TRBJ2-7	15	TGTGCCAGCAGCTTCGGCGGGGGAAACTCCTACGAGCAGTACTTC	CASSFGGGNSYEQYF
TRBV28	NA	few	TRBJ2-3	15	TGTGCCAGCGTCTGGTCCAAGTCTAGCACAGATACGCAGTATTTT	CASVWSKSSTDTQYF
TRBV11-3	TRBD1	NA	TRBJ2-3	16	TGTGCCAGCAGCAGTGGGACAGGGGGTTACACAGATACGCAGTATTTT	CASSSGTGGYTDTQYF
TRBV6-1	TRBD1	NA	TRBJ1-5	15	TGTGCCAGCGGACGGAGCGACAGGGCGGGTCAGCCCCAGCATTTT	CASGRSDRAGQPQHF
TRBV5-1	TRBD1	NA	TRBJ1-2	14	TGCGCCAGCAGCTCCGGACAGGGCAACTATGGCTACACCTTC	CASSSGQGNYGYTF
TRBV18	NA	NA	TRBJ1-1	15	TGTGCCAGCTCACCAAAGGGGGGCACCGGGACGAGGGGGAACTTT	CASSPKGGTGTRGNF
TRBV12-2	NA	NA	TRBJ1-1	13	TGTGCAAGCCCTCCCCCCGCAAACACTGAAGCTTTCTTT	CASPPPANTEAFF
TRBV7-9	NA	NA	TRBJ2-7	15	TGTGCCAGCAGCTTAGTGTCAGGGGCCGTGGGTGAGCAGTACTTC	CASSLVSGAVGEQYF
TRBV20-1	NA	NA	TRBJ1-1	13	TGCAGTGCTAGAGATCATAGAGACACTGAAGCTTTCTTT	CSARDHRDTEAFF
TRBV7-3	NA	NA	TRBJ2-3	16	TGTGCCAGCAGCTTAGGGAACAGGGTTGGAACAGATACGCAGTATTTT	CASSLGNRVGTDTQYF
TRBV20-1	NA	few	TRBJ2-2	18	TGCAGTGCTAGAGTCTTTCGAGGTCGGGGAGGGAACACCGGGGAGCTGTTTTTT	CSARVFRGRGGNTGELFF
TRBV12-3/TRBV12-4	TRBD1	NA	TRBJ2-7	15	TGTGCCAGCACCGGGAGTGGGACAGGGGGCTACGAGCAGTACTTC	CASTGSGTGGYEQYF
TRBV6-2/TRBV6-3	NA	NA	TRBJ2-3	11	TGTGCCAGCAGTACTCGTGATACGCAGTATTTT	CASSTRDTQYF
TRBV7-3	TRBD1	NA	TRBJ1-6	14	TGTGCCAGCAGCAAGACAGGGGGCAATTCACCCCTCCACTTT	CASSKTGGNSPLHF
TRBV7-9	NA	few	TRBJ2-3	14	TGTGCCAGCAGCTTAGAGGGTAGCACAGATACGCAGTATTTT	CASSLEGSTDTQYF
TRBV11-2	TRBD1	medium-sized	TRBJ2-5	15	TGTGCCAGCAGTCCCCGGGACAGGGAGGGAGAGACCCAGTACTTC	CASSPRDREGETQYF